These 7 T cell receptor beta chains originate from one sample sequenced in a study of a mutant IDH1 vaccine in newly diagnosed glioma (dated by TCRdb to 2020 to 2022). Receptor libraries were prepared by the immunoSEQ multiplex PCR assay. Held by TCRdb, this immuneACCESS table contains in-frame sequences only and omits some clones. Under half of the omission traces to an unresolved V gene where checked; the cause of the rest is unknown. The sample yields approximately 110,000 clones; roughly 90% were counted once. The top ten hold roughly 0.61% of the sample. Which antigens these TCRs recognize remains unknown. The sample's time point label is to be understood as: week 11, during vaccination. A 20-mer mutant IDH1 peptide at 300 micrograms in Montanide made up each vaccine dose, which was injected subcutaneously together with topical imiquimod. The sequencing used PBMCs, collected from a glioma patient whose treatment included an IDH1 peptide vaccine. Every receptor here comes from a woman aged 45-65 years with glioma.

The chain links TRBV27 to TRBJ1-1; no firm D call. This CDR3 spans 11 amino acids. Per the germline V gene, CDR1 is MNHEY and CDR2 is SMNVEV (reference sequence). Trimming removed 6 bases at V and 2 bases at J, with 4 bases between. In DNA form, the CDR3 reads TGTGCCAGCAGAAGAAACACTGAAGCTTTCTTT. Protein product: CASRRNTEAFF.

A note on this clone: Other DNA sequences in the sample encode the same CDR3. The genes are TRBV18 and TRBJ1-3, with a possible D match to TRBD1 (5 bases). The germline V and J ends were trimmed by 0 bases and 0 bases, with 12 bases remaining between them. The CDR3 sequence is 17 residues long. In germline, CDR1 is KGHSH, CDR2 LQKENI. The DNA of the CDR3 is TGTGCCAGCTCACCACCAGAGACAGCCAACTCTGGAAACACCATATATTTT. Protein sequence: CASSPPETANSGNTIYF.

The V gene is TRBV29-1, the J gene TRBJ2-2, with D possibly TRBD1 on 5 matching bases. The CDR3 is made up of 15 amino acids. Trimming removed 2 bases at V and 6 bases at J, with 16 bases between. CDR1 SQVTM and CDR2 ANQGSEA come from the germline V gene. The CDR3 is CSVELAARAAGELFF. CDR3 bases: TGCAGCGTTGAACTGGCGGCCAGGGCGGCCGGGGAGCTGTTTTTT.

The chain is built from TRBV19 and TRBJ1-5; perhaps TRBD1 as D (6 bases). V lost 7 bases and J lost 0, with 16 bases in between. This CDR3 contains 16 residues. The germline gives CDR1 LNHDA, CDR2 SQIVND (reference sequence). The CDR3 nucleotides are TGTGCCAGTACCTCTGGACAGATCTATAGCAATCAGCCCCAGCATTTT. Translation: CASTSGQIYSNQPQHF.

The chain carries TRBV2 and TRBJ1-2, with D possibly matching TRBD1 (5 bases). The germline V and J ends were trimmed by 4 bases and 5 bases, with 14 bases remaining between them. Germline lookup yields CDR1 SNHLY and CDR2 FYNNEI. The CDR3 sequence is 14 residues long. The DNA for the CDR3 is TGTGCCAGCAGTGTAGAGGGGAAAGGATATGGCTACACCTTC. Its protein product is CASSVEGKGYGYTF.

The CDR3 bases are TGCGCCAGCAGCTTGCACGGGAACTCCTACGAGCAGTACTTC. This gives the protein CASSLHGNSYEQYF. The rearrangement links TRBV5-1 to TRBJ2-7; D might be TRBD2 (5 bases). Trimming cost V 1 base and J 0 bases, with 8 bases left between them. Per the germline V gene, CDR1 is SGHRS and CDR2 is YFSETQ. The CDR3 is made up of 14 amino acids.

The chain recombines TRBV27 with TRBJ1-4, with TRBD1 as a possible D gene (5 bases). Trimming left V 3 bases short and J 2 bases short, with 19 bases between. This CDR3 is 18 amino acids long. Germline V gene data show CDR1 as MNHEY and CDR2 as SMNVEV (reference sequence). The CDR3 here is CASSFRGPVGRTNEKLFF. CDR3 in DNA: TGTGCCAGCAGTTTTCGGGGCCCGGTCGGGCGCACTAATGAAAAACTGTTTTTT.